This TCR beta chain was obtained from a study of vaccination and CD4 T cells after COVID-19. Described treatment: approximately 9-day PBMC culture with coronavirus spike peptide pools or control peptides (ViraFEST assay). About this clonotype itself: Its target is not known.

Trimming removed 0 bases from V and 6 bases from J; junction bases left unmatched: 9. The germline V gene has CDR1 SGDLS and CDR2 YYNGEE. The CDR3 loop spans 16 amino acids. Sequencing of cultured CD4+ T cell DNA used the Oncomine TCR Beta short-read assay. MiXCR, run by TCRdb on the PCR reads, gives a single entry per CDR3 protein. The repertoire holds about 15,000 distinct CDR3 sequences, with 45% as singletons. This sample comprised CD4+ T cells from blood, cultured in vitro, obtained before SARS-CoV-2 vaccination. This chain uses TRBV9 with TRBJ1-2; 9 bases agree with TRBD1. This clonotype originated in a human donor who received a COVID-19 vaccine. The DNA for the CDR3 is TGTGCCAGCAGCGTAGGGATAACGGGACAGGGACATGGCTACACCTTC. Amino acids: CASSVGITGQGHGYTF.